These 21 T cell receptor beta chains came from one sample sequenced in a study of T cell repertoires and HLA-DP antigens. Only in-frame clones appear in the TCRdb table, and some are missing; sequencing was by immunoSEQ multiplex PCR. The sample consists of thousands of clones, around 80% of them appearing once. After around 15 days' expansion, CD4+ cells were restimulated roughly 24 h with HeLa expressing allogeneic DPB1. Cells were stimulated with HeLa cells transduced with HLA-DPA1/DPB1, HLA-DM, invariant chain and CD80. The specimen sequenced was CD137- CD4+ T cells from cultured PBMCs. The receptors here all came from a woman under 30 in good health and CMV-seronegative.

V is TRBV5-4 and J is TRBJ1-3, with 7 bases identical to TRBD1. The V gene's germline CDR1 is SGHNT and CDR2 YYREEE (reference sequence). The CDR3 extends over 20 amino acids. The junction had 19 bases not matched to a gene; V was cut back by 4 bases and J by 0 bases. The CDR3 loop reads CASSPGTEDRGFYSGNTIYF. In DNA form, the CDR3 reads TGTGCCAGCAGCCCCGGGACAGAGGATAGAGGATTTTACTCTGGAAACACCATATATTTT.

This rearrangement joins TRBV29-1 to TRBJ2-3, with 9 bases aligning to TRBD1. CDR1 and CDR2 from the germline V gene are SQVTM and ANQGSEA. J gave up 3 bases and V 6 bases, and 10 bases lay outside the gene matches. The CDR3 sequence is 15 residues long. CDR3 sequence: CSVPAGTGRTDTQYF. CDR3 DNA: TGCAGCGTCCCGGCCGGGACAGGGAGAACAGATACGCAGTATTTT.

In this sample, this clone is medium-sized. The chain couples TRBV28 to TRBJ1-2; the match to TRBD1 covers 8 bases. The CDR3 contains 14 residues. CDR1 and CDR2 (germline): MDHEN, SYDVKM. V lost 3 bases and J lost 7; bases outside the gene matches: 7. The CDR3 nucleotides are TGTGCCAGCAGTTTGGGACAGGCACGGAGTGGCTACACCTTC. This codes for CASSLGQARSGYTF.

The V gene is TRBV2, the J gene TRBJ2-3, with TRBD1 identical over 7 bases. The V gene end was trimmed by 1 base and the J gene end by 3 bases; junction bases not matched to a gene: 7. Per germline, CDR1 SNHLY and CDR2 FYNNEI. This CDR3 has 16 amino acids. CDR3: CASSEGDSRKTDTQYF. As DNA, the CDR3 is TGTGCCAGCAGTGAAGGGGACAGTAGAAAAACAGATACGCAGTATTTT.

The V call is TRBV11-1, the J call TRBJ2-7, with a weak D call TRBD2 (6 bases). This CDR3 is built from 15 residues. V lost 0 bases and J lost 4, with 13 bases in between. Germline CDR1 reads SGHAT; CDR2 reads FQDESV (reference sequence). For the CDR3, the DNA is TGTGCCAGCAGCTTAGCCCCGGGACTGGCTTACGAGCAGTACGTC. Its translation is CASSLAPGLAYEQYV.

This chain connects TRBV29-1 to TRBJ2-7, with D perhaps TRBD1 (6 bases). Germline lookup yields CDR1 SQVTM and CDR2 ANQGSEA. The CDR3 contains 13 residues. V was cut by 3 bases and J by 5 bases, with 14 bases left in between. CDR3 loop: CSVDTGFVHEQYF. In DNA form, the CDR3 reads TGCAGCGTTGACACAGGGTTCGTCCACGAGCAGTACTTC.

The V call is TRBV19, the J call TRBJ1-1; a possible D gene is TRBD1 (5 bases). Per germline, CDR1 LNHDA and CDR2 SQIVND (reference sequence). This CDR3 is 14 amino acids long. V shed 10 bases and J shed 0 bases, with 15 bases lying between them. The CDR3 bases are TGTGCCACTCGCCCCGGGGGAGTGAACACTGAAGCTTTCTTT. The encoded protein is CATRPGGVNTEAFF.

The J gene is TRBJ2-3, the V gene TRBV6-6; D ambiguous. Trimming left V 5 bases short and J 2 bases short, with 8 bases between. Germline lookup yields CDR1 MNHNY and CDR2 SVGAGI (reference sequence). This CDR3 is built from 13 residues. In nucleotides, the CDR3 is TGTGCCAGCAGTAGTGTTCCCACAGATACGCAGTATTTT. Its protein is CASSSVPTDTQYF.

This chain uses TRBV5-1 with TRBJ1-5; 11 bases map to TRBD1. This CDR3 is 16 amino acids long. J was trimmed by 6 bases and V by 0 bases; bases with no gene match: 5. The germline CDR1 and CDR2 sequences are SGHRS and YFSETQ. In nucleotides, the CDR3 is TGCGCCAGCAGCTTGGGGACAGGGGGCTCTTCTCAGCCCCAGCATTTT. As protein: CASSLGTGGSSQPQHF.

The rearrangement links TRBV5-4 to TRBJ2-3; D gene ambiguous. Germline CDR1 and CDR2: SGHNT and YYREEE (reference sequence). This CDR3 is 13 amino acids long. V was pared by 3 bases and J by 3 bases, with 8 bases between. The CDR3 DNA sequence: TGTGCCAGCAGCTCTGTGGGAACAGATACGCAGTATTTT. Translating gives CASSSVGTDTQYF.

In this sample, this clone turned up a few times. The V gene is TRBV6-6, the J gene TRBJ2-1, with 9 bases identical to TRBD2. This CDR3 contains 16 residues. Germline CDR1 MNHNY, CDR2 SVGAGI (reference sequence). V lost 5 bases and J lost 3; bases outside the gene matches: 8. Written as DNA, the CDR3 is TGTGCCAGCAGTCCCCTCCTAGCGGGACGCTACAATGAGCAGTTCTTC. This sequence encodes CASSPLLAGRYNEQFF.

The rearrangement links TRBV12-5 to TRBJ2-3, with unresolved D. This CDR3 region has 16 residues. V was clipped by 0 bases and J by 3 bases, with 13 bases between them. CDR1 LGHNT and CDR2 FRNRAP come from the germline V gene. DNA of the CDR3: TGTGCTAGTGGTTTGGTAGTTGCTTCGTCAACAGATACGCAGTATTTT. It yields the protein CASGLVVASSTDTQYF.

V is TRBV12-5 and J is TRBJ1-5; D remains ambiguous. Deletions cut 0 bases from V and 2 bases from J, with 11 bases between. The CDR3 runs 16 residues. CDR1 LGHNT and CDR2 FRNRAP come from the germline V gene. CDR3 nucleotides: TGTGCTAGTGGTTTGGTCCCTGTGGAGGGCAATCAGCCCCAGCATTTT. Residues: CASGLVPVEGNQPQHF.

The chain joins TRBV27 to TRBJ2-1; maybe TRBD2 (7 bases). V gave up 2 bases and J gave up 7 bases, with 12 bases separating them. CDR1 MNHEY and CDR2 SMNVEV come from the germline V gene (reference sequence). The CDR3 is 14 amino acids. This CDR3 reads CASSLTGRGNEQFF. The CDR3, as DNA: TGTGCCAGCAGTTTAACTGGGAGGGGGAATGAGCAGTTCTTC.

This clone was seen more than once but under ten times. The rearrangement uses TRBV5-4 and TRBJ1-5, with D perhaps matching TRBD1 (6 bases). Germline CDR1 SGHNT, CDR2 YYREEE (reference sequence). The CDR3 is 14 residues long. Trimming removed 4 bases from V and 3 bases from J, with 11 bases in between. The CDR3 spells CASSLDRSNQPQHF. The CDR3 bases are TGTGCCAGCAGCCTTGACAGGTCCAATCAGCCCCAGCATTTT. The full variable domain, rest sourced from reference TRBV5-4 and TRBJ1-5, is ETGVTQSPTHLIKTRGQQVTLRCSSQSGHNTVSWYQQALGQGPQFIFQYYREEENGRGNFPPRFSGLQFPNYSSELNVNALELDDSALYLCASSLDRSNQPQHFGDGTRLSIL.

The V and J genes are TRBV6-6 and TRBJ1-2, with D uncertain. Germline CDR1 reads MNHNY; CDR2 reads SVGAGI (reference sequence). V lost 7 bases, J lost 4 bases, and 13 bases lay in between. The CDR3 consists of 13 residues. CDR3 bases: TGTGCCAGCACCGGACGGGCGGGCTATGGCTACACCTTC. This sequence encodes CASTGRAGYGYTF.

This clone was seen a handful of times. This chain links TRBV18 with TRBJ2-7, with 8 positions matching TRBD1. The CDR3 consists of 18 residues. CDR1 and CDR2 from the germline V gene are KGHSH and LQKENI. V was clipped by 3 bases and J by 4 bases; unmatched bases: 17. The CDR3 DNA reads TGTGCCAGCTCACCCCTTCCGTCGTTGTCACAGGGGGAATACGAGCAGTACTTC. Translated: CASSPLPSLSQGEYEQYF.

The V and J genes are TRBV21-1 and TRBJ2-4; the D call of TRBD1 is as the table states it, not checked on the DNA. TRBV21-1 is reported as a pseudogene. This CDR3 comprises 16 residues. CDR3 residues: CASSKSLQGCKNIQYF. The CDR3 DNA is TGTGCCAGCAGCAAAAGTTTACAGGGTTGCAAAAACATTCAGTACTTC.

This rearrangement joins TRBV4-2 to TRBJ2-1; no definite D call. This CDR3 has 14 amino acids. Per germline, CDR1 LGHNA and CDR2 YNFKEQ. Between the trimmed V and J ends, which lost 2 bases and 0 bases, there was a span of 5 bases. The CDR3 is CASSQLGSYNEQFF. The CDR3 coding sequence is TGTGCCAGCAGCCAATTAGGCTCCTACAATGAGCAGTTCTTC.

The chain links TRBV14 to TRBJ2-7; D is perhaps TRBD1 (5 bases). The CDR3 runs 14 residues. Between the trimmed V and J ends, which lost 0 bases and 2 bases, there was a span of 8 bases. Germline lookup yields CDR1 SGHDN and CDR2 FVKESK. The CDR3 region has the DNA TGTGCCAGCAGCCAAGATGACAGAGCCTACGAGCAGTACTTC. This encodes CASSQDDRAYEQYF.

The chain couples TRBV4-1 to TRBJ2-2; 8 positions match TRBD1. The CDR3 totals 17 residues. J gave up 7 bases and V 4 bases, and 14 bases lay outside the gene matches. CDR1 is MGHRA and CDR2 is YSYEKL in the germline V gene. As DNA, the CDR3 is TGCGCCAGCAGCCCTCAATTATCCCAGGGGGCTGGCGGGGAGCTGTTTTTT. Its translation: CASSPQLSQGAGGELFF.